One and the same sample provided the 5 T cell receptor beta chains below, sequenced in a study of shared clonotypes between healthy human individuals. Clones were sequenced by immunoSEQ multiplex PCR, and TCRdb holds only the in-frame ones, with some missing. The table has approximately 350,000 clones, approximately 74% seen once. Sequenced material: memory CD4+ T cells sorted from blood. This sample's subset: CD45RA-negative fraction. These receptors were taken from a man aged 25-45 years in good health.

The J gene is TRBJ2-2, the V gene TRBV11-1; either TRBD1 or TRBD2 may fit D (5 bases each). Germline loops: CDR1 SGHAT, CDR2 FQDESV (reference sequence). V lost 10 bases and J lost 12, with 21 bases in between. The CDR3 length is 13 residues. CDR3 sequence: CATDILRRGQLFF. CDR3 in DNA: TGTGCCACCGACATTCTAAGACGGGGACAGCTGTTTTTT.

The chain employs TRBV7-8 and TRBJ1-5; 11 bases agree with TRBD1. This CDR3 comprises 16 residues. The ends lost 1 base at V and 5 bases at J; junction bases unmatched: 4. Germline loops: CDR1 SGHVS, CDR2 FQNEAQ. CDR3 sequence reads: CASSLVRDRGYQPQHF. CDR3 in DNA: TGTGCCAGCAGCTTAGTTAGGGACAGGGGGTATCAGCCCCAGCATTTT.

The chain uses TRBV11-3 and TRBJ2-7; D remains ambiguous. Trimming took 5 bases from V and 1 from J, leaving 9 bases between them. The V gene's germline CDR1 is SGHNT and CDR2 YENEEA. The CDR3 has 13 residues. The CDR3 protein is CASSTTGSYEQYF. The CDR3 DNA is TGTGCCAGCAGCACCACTGGGTCCTACGAGCAGTACTTC.

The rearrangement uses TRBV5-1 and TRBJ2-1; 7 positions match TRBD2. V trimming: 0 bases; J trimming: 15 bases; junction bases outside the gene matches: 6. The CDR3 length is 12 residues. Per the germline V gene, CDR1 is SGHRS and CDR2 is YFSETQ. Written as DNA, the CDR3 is TGCGCCAGCAGCTTGGGGGTTAGCGGGTGGTTCTTC. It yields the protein CASSLGVSGWFF.

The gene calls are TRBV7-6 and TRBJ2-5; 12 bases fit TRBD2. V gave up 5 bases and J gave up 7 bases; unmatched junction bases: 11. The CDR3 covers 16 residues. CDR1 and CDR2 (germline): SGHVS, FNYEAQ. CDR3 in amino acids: CASSLRLAGDEGTQYF. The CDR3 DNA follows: TGTGCCAGCAGCCTAAGACTAGCGGGAGATGAAGGGACCCAGTACTTC.